This T cell receptor beta chain comes out of a study of T-cell reconstitution after alpha-beta-depleted transplantation in children. Unique molecular identifiers featured in how the TCRbeta library was prepared. TCRdb ran MiXCR on the PCR reads and lists one entry per CDR3 protein. The data contain a few hundred thousand distinct CDR3 sequences, about an eighth of them singletons. The CDR3 loop spans 15 amino acids. Trimming took 6 bases from V and 3 from J, leaving 21 bases between them. Germline V lookup: CDR1 DFQATT, CDR2 SNEGSKA (reference sequence). This specimen was PBMCs, taken from the stem cell graft. This chain links TRBV20-1 with TRBJ2-7; TRBD2 is a possible D gene (7 bases). The clonotype comes from a human donor who donated a stem cell graft to a child with Fanconi anemia. The CDR3 sequence is CSALGGETEYYEQYF. The CDR3 DNA reads TGCAGTGCCCTAGGGGGGGAGACAGAGTACTACGAGCAGTACTTC.